The next 25 T cell receptor beta chains were all read from a single sample in a study of T cell responses to AZD1222 COVID-19 vaccine. Clones were sequenced by immunoSEQ multiplex PCR, and TCRdb holds only the in-frame ones, with some missing. Found here are around 130,000 clones, over 75% of them singletons; the top ten hold just under 9.5%. Sequenced material: peripheral blood, taken on day 0 of AZD1222 vaccination. The receptors shown here come from an adult in good health.

This chain uses TRBV11-2 with TRBJ1-2; 7 bases match TRBD1. The germline V gene encodes CDR1 SGHAT and CDR2 FQNNGV. Unmatched junction bases numbered 5, after V lost 2 bases and J lost 5 bases. The CDR3 consists of 14 residues. The CDR3 sequence: CASSLLGTAYGYTF. The CDR3 nucleotides are TGTGCCAGCAGCTTATTGGGGACAGCTTATGGCTACACCTTC.

The chain joins TRBV4-3 to TRBJ2-7; TRBD1 matches at 7 bases. Per the germline V gene, CDR1 is LGHNA and CDR2 is YSLEER. There are 13 residues in the CDR3. After removal of 3 bases from V and 3 bases from J, the junction contained 2 bases not matched to a gene. The CDR3 coding sequence is TGCGCCAGCAGCCAGGGGACAGACTACGAGCAGTACTTC. Encoded protein: CASSQGTDYEQYF.

This clone showed up just once. The rearrangement links TRBV5-1 to TRBJ1-1; no reliable D call. Germline CDR1 is SGHRS and CDR2 is YFSETQ. This CDR3 is built from 15 residues. Deletions cut 4 bases from V and 5 bases from J, with 18 bases between. The CDR3, as DNA: TGCGCCAGCAGCCGTGGGGAACAAGGCGTAACTGAAGCTTTCTTT. It is translated as CASSRGEQGVTEAFF. Looking up the rest from reference TRBV5-1 and TRBJ1-1 gives the full variable domain: KAGVTQTPRYLIKTRGQQVTLSCSPISGHRSVSWYQQTPGQGLQFLFEYFSETQRNKGNFPGRFSGRQFSNSRSEMNVSTLELGDSALYLCASSRGEQGVTEAFFGQGTRLTVV.

The chain uses TRBV10-3 and TRBJ1-2, with D unclear. The CDR3 has 14 amino acids. The V end was cut by 2 bases, the J end by 3 bases, with 10 bases between. Germline V lookup: CDR1 ENHRY, CDR2 SYGVKD. CDR3 DNA sequence: TGTGCCATCAGTGAGGTGGGTGCTGACTATGGCTACACCTTC. Translating gives CAISEVGADYGYTF.

The V gene is TRBV7-9, the J gene TRBJ2-7; the match to TRBD1 covers 11 bases. The CDR3 loop spans 14 amino acids. Germline V gives CDR1 SEHNR, CDR2 FQNEAQ (reference sequence). The V segment lost 3 bases and the J segment 5 bases; nucleotides outside the gene matches: 3. The CDR3 protein is CASSLGQGVDEQYF. In DNA form, the CDR3 reads TGTGCCAGCAGCTTGGGACAGGGGGTAGACGAGCAGTACTTC.

This sequence joins TRBV6-5 and TRBJ2-7; D is perhaps TRBD1 (6 bases). Germline V gene lookup returns CDR1 MNHEY and CDR2 SVGAGI. Between the trimmed V and J ends, which lost 7 bases and 3 bases, there was a span of 13 bases. The CDR3 has 13 residues. The CDR3 DNA sequence: TGTGCCAGCAACAGGGACAACGGCTACGAGCAGTACTTC. Translation gives CASNRDNGYEQYF.

This rearrangement joins TRBV12-3 or TRBV12-4 to TRBJ2-2; TRBD2 matches at 7 bases. Trimming removed 8 bases from V and 10 bases from J; junction bases left unmatched: 10. The CDR3 spans 13 residues. This CDR3 is CASQIWAGEELFF. CDR3 coding DNA: TGTGCCAGCCAAATTTGGGCGGGAGAGGAGCTGTTTTTT.

The chain links TRBV27 to TRBJ2-1; 8 positions match TRBD2. The V gene's germline CDR1 is MNHEY and CDR2 SMNVEV (reference sequence). The CDR3 loop spans 22 amino acids. Trimming at V came to 6 bases and at J to 4 bases, leaving 29 bases not matched to a gene. The CDR3 spells CASSPPAGRKVREGLGYNEQFF. The CDR3 DNA reads as TGTGCCAGCAGCCCGCCTGCGGGAAGGAAGGTACGGGAGGGCCTGGGGTACAATGAGCAGTTCTTC.

The chain employs TRBV6-5 and TRBJ2-3, with 9 bases fitting TRBD2. The CDR3 runs to 15 residues. In germline, CDR1 is MNHEY, CDR2 SVGAGI. Trimming cost V 5 bases and J 0 bases; bases outside gene matches: 3. As DNA, the CDR3 is TGTGCCAGCAGTCCTAGCGGGACGAGCACAGATACGCAGTATTTT. Amino acid sequence: CASSPSGTSTDTQYF.

This clone showed up just once. V usage is TRBV3-1 (or the pseudogene TRBV3-2) and J usage is TRBJ1-1; tentatively, D is TRBD1 (6 bases). CDR1 is LGHDT, CDR2 YNNKEL, per germline (reference sequence). Trimming shortened V by 1 base and J by 2 bases, and 14 bases separated the two germline ends. The CDR3 consists of 16 residues. For the CDR3, the DNA is TGTGCCAGCAGCCAAGGGGGAGGCAGGGGAAACACTGAAGCTTTCTTT. Translation gives CASSQGGGRGNTEAFF.

This clone was observed once. This sequence joins TRBV7-2 and TRBJ2-7; TRBD2 matches 10 bases. Per the germline V gene, CDR1 is SGHTA and CDR2 is FQGNSA. With V trimmed by 4 bases and J by 7 bases, 16 bases remained unmatched. This CDR3 spans 17 amino acids. Here the CDR3 reads CASSSPNEGLARGEQYF. CDR3 DNA: TGTGCCAGCAGCTCCCCCAACGAGGGACTAGCGCGAGGGGAGCAGTACTTC.

A few counts support this clone. The rearrangement links TRBV30 to TRBJ1-3; 9 bases match TRBD1. CDR3 size: 17 residues. The trim removed 5 bases at V and 0 bases at J, leaving 11 bases unmatched. Germline V lookup: CDR1 GTSNPN, CDR2 SVGIG (reference sequence). DNA for the CDR3: TGTGCCTGGTTCGGGACAGGGACCTACCTCTCTGGAAACACCATATATTTT. Its protein is CAWFGTGTYLSGNTIYF.

V and J are TRBV6-5 and TRBJ2-3; possibly TRBD2 for D (6 bases). Germline CDR1 MNHEY, CDR2 SVGAGI. CDR3 length: 14 residues. Trimming removed 7 bases from V and 2 bases from J, with 13 bases in between. The CDR3 is CASTRGGDTDTQYF. The CDR3 DNA follows: TGTGCCAGCACCCGAGGAGGGGACACAGATACGCAGTATTTT.

The rearrangement links TRBV4-2 to TRBJ2-3, with unresolved D. The CDR3 sequence is 12 residues long. In germline, CDR1 is LGHNA, CDR2 YNFKEQ. Trimming took 0 bases from V and 7 from J, leaving 5 bases between them. CDR3 amino acids: CASSQDTYTQYF. CDR3 sequence (DNA): TGTGCCAGCAGCCAAGATACATATACGCAGTATTTT.

The chain combines TRBV6-5 with TRBJ2-3; 8 bases line up with TRBD2. The CDR3 is 16 residues long. Germline lookup yields CDR1 MNHEY and CDR2 SVGAGI. J gave up 3 bases and V 2 bases, and 7 bases lay outside the gene matches. CDR3 bases: TGTGCCAGCAGTTACCGGCTAGCGGGTGGAACAGATACGCAGTATTTT. This translates into CASSYRLAGGTDTQYF.

The chain is built from TRBV6-5 and TRBJ1-3, with no clear D. The CDR3 has 13 amino acids. Germline assignment: CDR1 MNHEY and CDR2 SVGAGI. V lost 6 bases to trimming and J lost 0 bases, with 6 bases between them. The DNA for the CDR3 is TGTGCCAGCAGAAGTCCCTCTGGAAACACCATATATTTT. Translated, it gives CASRSPSGNTIYF.

The rearrangement joins TRBV3-1 (or the pseudogene TRBV3-2) to TRBJ2-1, with D perhaps matching TRBD2 (7 bases). The CDR3 has 16 residues. CDR1 is LGHDT, CDR2 YNNKEL, per germline (reference sequence). Trimming removed 0 bases from V and 2 bases from J, with 11 bases in between. The DNA for the CDR3 is TGTGCCAGCAGCCAAGATCCGGGGGGCCCCTACAATGAGCAGTTCTTC. This sequence encodes CASSQDPGGPYNEQFF.

The genes are TRBV2 and TRBJ1-1; 7 nucleotides line up with TRBD1. The CDR3 loop spans 14 amino acids. Germline loops: CDR1 SNHLY, CDR2 FYNNEI. V gave up 6 bases and J gave up 3 bases; unmatched junction bases: 7. Here the CDR3 DNA reads TGTGCCAGCAGCCGACAGGGTGGCGACACTGAAGCTTTCTTT. Its protein is CASSRQGGDTEAFF.

The chain uses TRBV27 and TRBJ1-1, with TRBD1 matching 8 bases. Germline loops: CDR1 MNHEY, CDR2 SMNVEV (reference sequence). The CDR3 has 11 amino acids. After removal of 6 bases from V and 7 bases from J, the junction contained 1 base not matched to a gene. The CDR3 loop is CASRQGVEAFF. Here the CDR3 DNA reads TGTGCCAGCAGACAGGGGGTTGAAGCTTTCTTT.

V is TRBV6-2 or TRBV6-3 and J is TRBJ1-1; the D gene is possibly TRBD1 (6 bases). CDR1 MNHEY and CDR2 SVGEGT come from the germline V gene. CDR3 length equals 15 residues. Trimming left V 5 bases short and J 1 base short, with 14 bases between. This CDR3 is CASSAHRAGNTEAFF. The CDR3, as DNA: TGTGCCAGCAGTGCCCACAGGGCGGGGAACACTGAAGCTTTCTTT.

This clone has just one count. The V gene is TRBV11-2, the J gene TRBJ1-5, with D perhaps TRBD1 (5 bases). Germline V gene lookup returns CDR1 SGHAT and CDR2 FQNNGV. The CDR3 loop spans 16 amino acids. V lost 0 bases, J lost 6 bases, and 15 bases lay in between. Here the CDR3 reads CASSLDGGGNVQPQHF. CDR3 sequence (DNA): TGTGCCAGCAGCTTAGATGGGGGAGGTAACGTTCAGCCCCAGCATTTT.

The chain links TRBV27 to TRBJ1-2; D unclear. Trimming cost V 0 bases and J 5 bases, with 13 bases left between them. CDR1 and CDR2 (germline): MNHEY, SMNVEV (reference sequence). This CDR3 is 15 amino acids long. The chain's CDR3 is CASSLSGGYGYGYTF. The CDR3 DNA follows: TGTGCCAGCAGTTTATCAGGAGGGTACGGATATGGCTACACCTTC.

J is TRBJ1-1 and V is TRBV7-9; 11 nucleotides line up with TRBD1. The J segment lost 10 bases and the V segment lost 4 bases, leaving 8 bases of the junction unmatched. The germline CDR1 and CDR2 sequences are SEHNR and FQNEAQ (reference sequence). This CDR3 has 14 amino acids. The CDR3 DNA is TGTGCCAGCAGCTCCTCCGGGACAGGGGGTTTAGCTTTCTTT. Translated, it gives CASSSSGTGGLAFF.

The J gene is TRBJ1-2, the V gene TRBV5-1; the match to TRBD1 covers 7 bases. V trimming: 0 bases; J trimming: 5 bases; junction bases outside the gene matches: 4. This CDR3 has 14 amino acids. Germline V lookup: CDR1 SGHRS, CDR2 YFSETQ. DNA of the CDR3: TGCGCCAGCAGCTTGGAGGGGGCGGTTTATGGCTACACCTTC. Its protein is CASSLEGAVYGYTF.

The chain recombines TRBV2 with TRBJ1-1; weak D call: TRBD1 (5 bases). CDR1 and CDR2 (germline): SNHLY, FYNNEI. Trimming removed 8 bases at V and 0 bases at J, with 16 bases between. CDR3 length: 15 amino acids. In nucleotides, the CDR3 is TGTGCCAGCCGAGAGGGGACGATAATGAACACTGAAGCTTTCTTT. Protein: CASREGTIMNTEAFF.